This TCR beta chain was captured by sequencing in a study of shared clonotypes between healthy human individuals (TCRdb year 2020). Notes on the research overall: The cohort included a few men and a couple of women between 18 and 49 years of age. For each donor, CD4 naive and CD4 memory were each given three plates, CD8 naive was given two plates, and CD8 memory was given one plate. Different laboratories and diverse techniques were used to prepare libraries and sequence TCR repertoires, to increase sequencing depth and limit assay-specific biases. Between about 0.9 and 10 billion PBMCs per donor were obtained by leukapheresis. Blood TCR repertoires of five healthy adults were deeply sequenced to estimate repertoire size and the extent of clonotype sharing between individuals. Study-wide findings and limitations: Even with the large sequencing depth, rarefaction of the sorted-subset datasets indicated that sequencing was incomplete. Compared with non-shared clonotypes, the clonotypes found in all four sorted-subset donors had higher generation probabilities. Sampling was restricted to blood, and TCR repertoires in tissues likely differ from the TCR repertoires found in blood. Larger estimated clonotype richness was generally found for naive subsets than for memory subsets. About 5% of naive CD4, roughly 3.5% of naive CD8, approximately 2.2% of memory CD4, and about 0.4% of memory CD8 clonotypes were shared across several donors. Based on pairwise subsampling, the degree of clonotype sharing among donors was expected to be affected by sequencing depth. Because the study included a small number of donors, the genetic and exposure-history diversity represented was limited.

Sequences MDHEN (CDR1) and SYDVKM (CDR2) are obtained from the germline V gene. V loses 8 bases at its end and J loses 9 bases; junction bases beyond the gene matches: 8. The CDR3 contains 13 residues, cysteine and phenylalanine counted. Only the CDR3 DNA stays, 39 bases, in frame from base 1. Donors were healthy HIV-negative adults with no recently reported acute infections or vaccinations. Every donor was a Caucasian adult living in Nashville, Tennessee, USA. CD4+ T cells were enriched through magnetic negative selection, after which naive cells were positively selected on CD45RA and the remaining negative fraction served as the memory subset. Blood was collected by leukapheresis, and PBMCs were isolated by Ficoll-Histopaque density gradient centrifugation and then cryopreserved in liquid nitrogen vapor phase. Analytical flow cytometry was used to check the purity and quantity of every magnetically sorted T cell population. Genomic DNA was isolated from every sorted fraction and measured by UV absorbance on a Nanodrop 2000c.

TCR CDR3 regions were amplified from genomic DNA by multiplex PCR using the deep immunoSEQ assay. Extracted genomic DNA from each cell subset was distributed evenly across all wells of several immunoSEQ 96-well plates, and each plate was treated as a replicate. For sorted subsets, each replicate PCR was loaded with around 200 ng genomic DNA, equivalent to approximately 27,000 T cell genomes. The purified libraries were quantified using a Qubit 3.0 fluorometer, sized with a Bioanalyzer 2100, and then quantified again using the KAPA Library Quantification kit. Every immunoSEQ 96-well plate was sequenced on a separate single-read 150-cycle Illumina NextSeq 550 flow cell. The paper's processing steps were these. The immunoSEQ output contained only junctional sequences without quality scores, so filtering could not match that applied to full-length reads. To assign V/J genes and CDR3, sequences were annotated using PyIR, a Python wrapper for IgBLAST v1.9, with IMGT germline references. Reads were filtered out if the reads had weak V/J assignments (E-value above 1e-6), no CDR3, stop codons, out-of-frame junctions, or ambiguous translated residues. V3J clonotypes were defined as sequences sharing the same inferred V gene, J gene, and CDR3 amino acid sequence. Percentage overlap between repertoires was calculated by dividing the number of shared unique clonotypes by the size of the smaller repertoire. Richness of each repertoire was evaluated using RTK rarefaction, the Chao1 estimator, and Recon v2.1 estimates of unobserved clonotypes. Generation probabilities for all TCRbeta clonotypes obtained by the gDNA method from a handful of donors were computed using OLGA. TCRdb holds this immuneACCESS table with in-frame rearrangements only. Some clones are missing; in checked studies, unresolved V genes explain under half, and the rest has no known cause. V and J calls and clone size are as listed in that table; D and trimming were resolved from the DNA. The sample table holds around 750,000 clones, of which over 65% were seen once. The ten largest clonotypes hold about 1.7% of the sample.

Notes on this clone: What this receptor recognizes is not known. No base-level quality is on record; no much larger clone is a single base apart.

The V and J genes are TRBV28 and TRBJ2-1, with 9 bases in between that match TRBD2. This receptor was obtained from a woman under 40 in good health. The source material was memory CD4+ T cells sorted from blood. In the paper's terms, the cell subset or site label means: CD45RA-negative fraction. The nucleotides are TGTGCCAGCTGGAGTAGCGGGAGACCTGAGCAGTTCTTC. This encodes CASWSSGRPEQFF.